This TCR beta chain came from a study of T-cell reconstitution after alpha-beta-depleted transplantation in children. This clonotype occurred a few times. Germline CDR1 SGHTA, CDR2 FQGNSA. V was pared by 4 bases and J by 0 bases, with 10 bases between. CDR3 size: 15 residues. Unique molecular identifiers were used in preparing the TCRbeta library. TCRdb re-called the PCR reads through MiXCR, storing one row per CDR3 protein. The table has 200,000 to 250,000 distinct CDR3 sequences, roughly 9% seen once. The chain combines TRBV7-2 with TRBJ1-5; possible D gene TRBD1, 6 bases. The sequence was collected from a human donor who donated a stem cell graft to a child with acute lymphoblastic leukemia. This specimen consisted of PBMCs from the stem cell graft donor, obtained from the stem cell graft. In nucleotides, the CDR3 is TGTGCCAGCAGCTCTCAGGGGTTTAGCAATCAGCCCCAGCATTTT. Translating gives CASSSQGFSNQPQHF.